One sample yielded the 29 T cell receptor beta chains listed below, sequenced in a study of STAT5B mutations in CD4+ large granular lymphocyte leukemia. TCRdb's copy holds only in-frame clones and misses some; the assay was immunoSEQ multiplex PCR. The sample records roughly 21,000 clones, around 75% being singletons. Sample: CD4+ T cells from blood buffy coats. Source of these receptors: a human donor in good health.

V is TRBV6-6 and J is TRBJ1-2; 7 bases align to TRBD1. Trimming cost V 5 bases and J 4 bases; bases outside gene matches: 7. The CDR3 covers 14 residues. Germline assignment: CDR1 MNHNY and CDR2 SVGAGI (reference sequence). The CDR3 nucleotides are TGTGCCAGCAGTAGCCGGGACAGTCTCTATGGCTACACCTTC. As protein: CASSSRDSLYGYTF.

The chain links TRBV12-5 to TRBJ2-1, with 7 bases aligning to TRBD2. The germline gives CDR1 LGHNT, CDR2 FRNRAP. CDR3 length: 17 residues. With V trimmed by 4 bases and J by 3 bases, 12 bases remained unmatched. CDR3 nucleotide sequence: TGTGCTAGTGGTTGGGGATTCCGGGAGGAATTCTACAATGAGCAGTTCTTC. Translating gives CASGWGFREEFYNEQFF.

CDR3 DNA sequence: TGTGCCAGCAGGCAGACCTATACAGGAGACACAGATACGCAGTATTTT. It yields the protein CASRQTYTGDTDTQYF. The J gene is TRBJ2-3, the V gene TRBV6-4; tentative D call: TRBD1 (5 bases). V lost 6 bases and J lost 2, with 18 bases in between. The germline V gene has CDR1 MRHNA and CDR2 SNTAGT. The CDR3 spans 16 residues.

This CDR3 is CASSYLSNEQFF. The CDR3 DNA sequence: TGTGCCAGCAGTTACCTGAGCAATGAGCAGTTCTTC. The chain has TRBV6-6 and TRBJ2-1; D uncertain. Germline values: CDR1 MNHNY, CDR2 SVGAGI (reference sequence). The CDR3 length is 12 residues. V was trimmed by 2 bases and J by 6 bases, leaving 5 bases between them.

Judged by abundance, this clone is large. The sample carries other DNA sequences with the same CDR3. The CDR3 loop is CSGGQGDYGYTF. CDR3 nucleotides: TGCAGCGGCGGACAGGGCGACTATGGCTACACCTTC. This chain uses TRBV29-1 with TRBJ1-2; 8 bases line up with TRBD1. V lost 7 bases, J lost 3 bases, and 4 bases stayed unmatched. CDR3 size: 12 residues. Germline values: CDR1 SQVTM, CDR2 ANQGSEA.

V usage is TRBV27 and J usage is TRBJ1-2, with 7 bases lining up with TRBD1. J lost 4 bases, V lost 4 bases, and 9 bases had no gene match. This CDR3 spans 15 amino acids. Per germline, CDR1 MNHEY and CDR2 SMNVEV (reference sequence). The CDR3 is CASSSRTGDSYGYTF. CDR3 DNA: TGTGCCAGCAGTTCCCGGACAGGAGATTCCTATGGCTACACCTTC.

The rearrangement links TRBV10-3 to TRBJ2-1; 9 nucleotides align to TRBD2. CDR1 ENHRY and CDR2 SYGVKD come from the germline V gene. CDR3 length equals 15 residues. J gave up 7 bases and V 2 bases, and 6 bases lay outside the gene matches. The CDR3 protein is CAISEVSSGANEQFF. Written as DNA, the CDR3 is TGTGCCATCAGTGAGGTGTCTAGCGGGGCGAATGAGCAGTTCTTC.

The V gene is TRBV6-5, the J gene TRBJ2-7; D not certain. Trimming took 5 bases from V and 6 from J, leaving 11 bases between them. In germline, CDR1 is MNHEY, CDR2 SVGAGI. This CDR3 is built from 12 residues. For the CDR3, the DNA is TGTGCCAGCAGTCAGCTGAAAAGCGAGCAGTACTTC. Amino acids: CASSQLKSEQYF.

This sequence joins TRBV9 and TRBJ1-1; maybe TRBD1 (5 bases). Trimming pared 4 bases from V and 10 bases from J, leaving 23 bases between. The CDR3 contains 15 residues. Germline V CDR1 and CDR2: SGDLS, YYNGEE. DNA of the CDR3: TGTGCCAGCAGCCCTCGGAGGGAATCCACCGGGGGAGCTTTCTTT. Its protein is CASSPRRESTGGAFF.

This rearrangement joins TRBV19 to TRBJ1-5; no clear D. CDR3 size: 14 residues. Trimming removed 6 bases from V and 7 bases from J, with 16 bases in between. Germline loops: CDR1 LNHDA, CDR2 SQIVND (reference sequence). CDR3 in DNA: TGTGCCAGTAGGCCATCACGCCGCTGGCAGCCCCAGCATTTT. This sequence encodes CASRPSRRWQPQHF. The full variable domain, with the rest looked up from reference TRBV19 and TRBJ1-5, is DGGITQSPKYLFRKEGQNVTLSCEQNLNHDAMYWYRQDPGQGLRLIYYSQIVNDFQKGDIAEGYSVSREKKESFPLTVTSAQKNPTAFYLCASRPSRRWQPQHFGDGTRLSIL.

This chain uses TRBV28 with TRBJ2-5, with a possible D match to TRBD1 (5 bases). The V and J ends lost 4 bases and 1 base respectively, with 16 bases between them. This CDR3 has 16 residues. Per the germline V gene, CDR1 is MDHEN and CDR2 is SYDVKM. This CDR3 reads CASSSRLQVVQETQYF. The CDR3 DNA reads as TGTGCCAGCAGTTCCCGATTACAGGTAGTCCAAGAGACCCAGTACTTC.

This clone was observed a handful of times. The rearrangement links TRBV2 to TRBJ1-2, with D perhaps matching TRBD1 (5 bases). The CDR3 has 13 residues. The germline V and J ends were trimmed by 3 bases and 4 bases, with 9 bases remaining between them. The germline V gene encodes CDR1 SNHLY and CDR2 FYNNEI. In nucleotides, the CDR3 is TGTGCCAGCAGTGAGGGCCAGGGCTATGGCTACACCTTC. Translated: CASSEGQGYGYTF. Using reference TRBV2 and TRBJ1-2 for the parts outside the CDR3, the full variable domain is EPEVTQTPSHQVTQMGQEVILRCVPISNHLYFYWYRQILGQKVEFLVSFYNNEISEKSEIFDDQFSVERPDGSNFTLKIRSTKLEDSAMYFCASSEGQGYGYTFGSGTRLTVV.

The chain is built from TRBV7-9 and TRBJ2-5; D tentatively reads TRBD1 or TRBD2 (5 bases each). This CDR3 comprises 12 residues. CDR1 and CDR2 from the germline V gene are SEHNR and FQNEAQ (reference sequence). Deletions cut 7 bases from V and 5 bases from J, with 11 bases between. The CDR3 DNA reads TGTGCCAGCACGAGAGGGGTCGAGACCCAGTACTTC. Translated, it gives CASTRGVETQYF.

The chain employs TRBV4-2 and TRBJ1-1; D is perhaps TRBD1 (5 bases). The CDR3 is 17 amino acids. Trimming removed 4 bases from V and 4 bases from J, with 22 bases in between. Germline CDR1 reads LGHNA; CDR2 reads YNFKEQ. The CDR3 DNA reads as TGTGCCAGCAGCCCGGGAGGTACAGGTAGGGGTCTCACTGAAGCTTTCTTT. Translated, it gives CASSPGGTGRGLTEAFF.

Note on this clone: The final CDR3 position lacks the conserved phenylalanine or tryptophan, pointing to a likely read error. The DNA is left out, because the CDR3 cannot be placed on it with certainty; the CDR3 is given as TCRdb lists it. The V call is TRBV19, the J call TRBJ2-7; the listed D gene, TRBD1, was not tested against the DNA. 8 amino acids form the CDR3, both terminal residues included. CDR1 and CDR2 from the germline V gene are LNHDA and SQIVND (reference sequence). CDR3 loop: CASADRGP.

This CDR3 is CASSSPRQGRETQYF. In nucleotides, the CDR3 is TGTGCCAGCAGTTCCCCACGACAGGGCCGGGAGACCCAGTACTTC. The chain joins TRBV6-5 to TRBJ2-5, with 7 nucleotides matching TRBD1. The V gene's germline CDR1 is MNHEY and CDR2 SVGAGI. J gave up 5 bases and V 4 bases, and 10 bases lay outside the gene matches. The CDR3 loop spans 15 amino acids.

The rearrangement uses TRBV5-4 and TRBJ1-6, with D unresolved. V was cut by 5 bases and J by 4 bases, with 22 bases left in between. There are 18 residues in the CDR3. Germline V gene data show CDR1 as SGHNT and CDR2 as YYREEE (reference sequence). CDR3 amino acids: CASRSDPRQTGYNSPLHF. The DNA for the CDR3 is TGTGCCAGCAGATCCGACCCACGGCAAACGGGATATAATTCACCCCTCCACTTT.

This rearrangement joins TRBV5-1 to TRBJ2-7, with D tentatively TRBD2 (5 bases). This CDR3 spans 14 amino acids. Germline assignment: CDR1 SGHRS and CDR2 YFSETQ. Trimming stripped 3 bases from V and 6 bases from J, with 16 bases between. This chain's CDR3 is CASSSVQPGSEQYF. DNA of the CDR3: TGCGCCAGCAGCTCCGTCCAACCGGGATCCGAGCAGTACTTC.

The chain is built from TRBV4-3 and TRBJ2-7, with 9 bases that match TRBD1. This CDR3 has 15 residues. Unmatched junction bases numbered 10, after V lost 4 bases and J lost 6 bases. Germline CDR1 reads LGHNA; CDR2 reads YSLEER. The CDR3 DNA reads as TGCGCCAGCAGCCCAGGCCCGGGACAGGGAGTCGAGCAGTACTTC. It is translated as CASSPGPGQGVEQYF.

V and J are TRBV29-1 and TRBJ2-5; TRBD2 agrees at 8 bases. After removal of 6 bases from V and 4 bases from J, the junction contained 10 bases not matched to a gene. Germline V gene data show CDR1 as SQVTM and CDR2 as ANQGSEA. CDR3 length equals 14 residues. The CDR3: CSVPGGGSLETQYF. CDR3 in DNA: TGCAGCGTCCCGGGAGGGGGTAGTTTAGAGACCCAGTACTTC. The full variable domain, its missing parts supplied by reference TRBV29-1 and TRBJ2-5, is SAVISQKPSRDICQRGTSLTIQCQVDSQVTMMFWYRQQPGQSLTLIATANQGSEATYESGFVIDKFPISRPNLTFSTLTVSNMSPEDSSIYLCSVPGGGSLETQYFGPGTRLLVL.

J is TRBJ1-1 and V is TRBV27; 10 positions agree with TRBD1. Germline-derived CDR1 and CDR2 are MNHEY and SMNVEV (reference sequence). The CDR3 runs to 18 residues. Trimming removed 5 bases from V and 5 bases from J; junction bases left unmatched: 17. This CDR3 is CASSLRAGTGVMWTEAFF. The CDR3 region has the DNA TGTGCCAGCAGTCTCAGAGCCGGGACAGGGGTTATGTGGACTGAAGCTTTCTTT.

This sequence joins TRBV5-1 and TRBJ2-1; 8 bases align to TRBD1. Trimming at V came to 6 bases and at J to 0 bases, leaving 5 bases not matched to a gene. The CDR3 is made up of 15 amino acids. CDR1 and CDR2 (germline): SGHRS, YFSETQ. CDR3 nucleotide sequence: TGCGCCAGCAAGGTTGGGACAGGCTCCTACAATGAGCAGTTCTTC. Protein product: CASKVGTGSYNEQFF.

The CDR3 DNA is TGTGCCAGCAGCCTGGACAGCATGAACACTGAAGCTTTCTTT. Encoded protein: CASSLDSMNTEAFF. The chain has TRBV5-5 and TRBJ1-1, with a weak D call TRBD1 (6 bases). The CDR3 is 14 residues long. Germline loops: CDR1 SGHKS, CDR2 YYEKEE (reference sequence). V dropped 4 bases and J dropped 0 bases, with 10 bases sitting between them.

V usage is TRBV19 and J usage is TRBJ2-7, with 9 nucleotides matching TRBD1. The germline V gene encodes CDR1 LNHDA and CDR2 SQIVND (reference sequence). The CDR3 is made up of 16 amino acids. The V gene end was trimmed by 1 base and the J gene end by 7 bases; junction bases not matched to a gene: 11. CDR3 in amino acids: CASSIGPGTGTEEQYF. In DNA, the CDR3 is TGTGCCAGTAGTATAGGTCCCGGGACAGGGACGGAGGAGCAGTACTTC.

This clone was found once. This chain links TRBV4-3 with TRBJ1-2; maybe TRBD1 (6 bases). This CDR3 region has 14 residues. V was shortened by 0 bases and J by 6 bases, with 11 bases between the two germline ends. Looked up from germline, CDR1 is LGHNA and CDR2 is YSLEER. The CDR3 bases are TGCGCCAGCAGCCAAGATACAGGGCGGGATGGCTACACCTTC. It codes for CASSQDTGRDGYTF.

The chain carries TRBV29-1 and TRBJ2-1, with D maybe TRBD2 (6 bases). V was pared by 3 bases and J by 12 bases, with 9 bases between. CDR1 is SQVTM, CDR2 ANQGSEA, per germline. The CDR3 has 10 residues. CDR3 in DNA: TGCAGCGTTGAGGAGGGAGGGCAGTTCTTC. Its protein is CSVEEGGQFF.

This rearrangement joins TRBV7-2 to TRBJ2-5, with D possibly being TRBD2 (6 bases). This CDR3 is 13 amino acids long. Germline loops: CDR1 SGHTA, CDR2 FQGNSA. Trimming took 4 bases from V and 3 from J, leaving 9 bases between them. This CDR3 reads CASSWGLKETQYF. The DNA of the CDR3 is TGTGCCAGCAGCTGGGGACTCAAAGAGACCCAGTACTTC.

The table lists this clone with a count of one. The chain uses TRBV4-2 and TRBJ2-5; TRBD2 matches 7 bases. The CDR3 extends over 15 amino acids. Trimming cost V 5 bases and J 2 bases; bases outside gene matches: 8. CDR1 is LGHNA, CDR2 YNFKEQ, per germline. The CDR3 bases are TGTGCCAGCAGCTCGGGAGGAGCGGAACAAGAGACCCAGTACTTC. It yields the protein CASSSGGAEQETQYF.

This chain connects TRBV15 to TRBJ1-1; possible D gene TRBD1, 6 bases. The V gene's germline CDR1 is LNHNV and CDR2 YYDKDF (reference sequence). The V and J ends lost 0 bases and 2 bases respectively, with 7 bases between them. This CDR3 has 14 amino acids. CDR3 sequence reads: CATSREGGNTEAFF. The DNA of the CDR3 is TGTGCCACCAGCAGAGAAGGGGGAAACACTGAAGCTTTCTTT. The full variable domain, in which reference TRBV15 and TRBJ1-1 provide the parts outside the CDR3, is DAMVIQNPRYQVTQFGKPVTLSCSQTLNHNVMYWYQQKSSQAPKLLFHYYDKDFNNEADTPDNFQSRRPNTSFCFLDIRSPGLGDTAMYLCATSREGGNTEAFFGQGTRLTVV.